Here is one T cell receptor (beta chain) with its context. The entry originates in a study of human versus mouse CDR3 diversity and MHC coevolution. Assay: immunoSEQ multiplex PCR; the TCRdb copy retains only in-frame clones and omits some. Of about 77,000 clones listed, around 93% are singletons. Sequencing was performed on naive CD4+ T cells from blood. Subset defined: CD45RO-negative CD62L-positive naive CD4 T cells. The TCR comes from a person aged 30 to 69 in good health.

The CDR3 loop is CASRTGTPEFTDTQYF. The CDR3 bases are TGTGCCAGCAGAACAGGGACGCCCGAATTCACAGATACGCAGTATTTT. V is TRBV5-8 and J is TRBJ2-3; the D gene is possibly TRBD1 (6 bases). V was trimmed by 5 bases and J by 2 bases, leaving 18 bases between them. Germline V CDR1 and CDR2: SGHTS, YDEGEE. CDR3 length: 16 amino acids.